These 2 T cell receptor beta chains came from one sample sequenced in a study of T-cell memory formation after mild COVID-19. TCRdb passed the 5' RACE reads through MiXCR, listing each CDR3 protein once. Of roughly 170,000 distinct CDR3 sequences listed, 15% to 20% are singletons. Sequencing was done on a sample of PBMCs or a T cell subset sorted from them (not recorded which). Receptors were obtained from a man between 18 and 29 years old who had mild COVID-19 (a few samples of this study predate the infection). Cell type and time point are not known.

The chain carries TRBV4-2 and TRBJ2-3, with D maybe TRBD2 (5 bases). Between the trimmed V and J ends, which lost 1 base and 4 bases, there was a span of 15 bases. There are 16 residues in the CDR3. CDR1 is LGHNA and CDR2 is YNFKEQ in the germline V gene. CDR3 DNA: TGTGCCAGCAGCCAAGCGTCGGGAAAGGGTTCAGATACGCAGTATTTT. Protein sequence: CASSQASGKGSDTQYF.

The chain links TRBV7-2 to TRBJ2-3; D may be TRBD2 (5 bases). The CDR3 has 15 residues. Germline values: CDR1 SGHTA, CDR2 FQGNSA. V lost 1 base to trimming and J lost 0 bases, with 8 bases between them. CDR3: CASSLVSGSTDTQYF. The CDR3 region has the DNA TGTGCCAGCAGCTTAGTCTCGGGGAGCACAGATACGCAGTATTTT.